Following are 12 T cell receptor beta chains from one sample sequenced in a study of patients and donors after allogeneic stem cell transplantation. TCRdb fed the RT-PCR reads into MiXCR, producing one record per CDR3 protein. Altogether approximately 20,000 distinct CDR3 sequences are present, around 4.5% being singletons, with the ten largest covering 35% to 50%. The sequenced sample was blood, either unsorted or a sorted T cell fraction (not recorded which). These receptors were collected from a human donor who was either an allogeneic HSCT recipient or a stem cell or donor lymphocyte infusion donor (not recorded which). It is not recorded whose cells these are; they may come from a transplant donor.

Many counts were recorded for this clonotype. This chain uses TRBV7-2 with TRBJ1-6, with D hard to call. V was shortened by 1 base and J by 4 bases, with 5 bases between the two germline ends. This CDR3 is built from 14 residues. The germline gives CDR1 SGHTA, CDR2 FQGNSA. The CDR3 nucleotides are TGTGCCAGCAGCTTAGAGGGTTATAATTCACCCCTCCACTTT. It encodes CASSLEGYNSPLHF.

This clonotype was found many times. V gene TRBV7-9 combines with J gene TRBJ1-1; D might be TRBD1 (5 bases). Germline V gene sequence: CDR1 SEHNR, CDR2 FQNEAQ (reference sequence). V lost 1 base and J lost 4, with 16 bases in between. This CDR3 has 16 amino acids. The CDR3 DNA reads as TGTGCCAGCAGCTTAGGGGTTGGAGGGGAGAGCACTGAAGCTTTCTTT. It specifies CASSLGVGGESTEAFF.

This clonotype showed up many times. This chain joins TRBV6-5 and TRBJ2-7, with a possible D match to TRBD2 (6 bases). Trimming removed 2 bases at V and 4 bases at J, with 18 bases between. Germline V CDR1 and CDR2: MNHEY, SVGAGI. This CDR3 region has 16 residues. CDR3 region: CASSYRLSREMYEQYF. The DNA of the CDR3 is TGTGCCAGCAGTTACCGCCTATCCCGGGAGATGTACGAGCAGTACTTC.

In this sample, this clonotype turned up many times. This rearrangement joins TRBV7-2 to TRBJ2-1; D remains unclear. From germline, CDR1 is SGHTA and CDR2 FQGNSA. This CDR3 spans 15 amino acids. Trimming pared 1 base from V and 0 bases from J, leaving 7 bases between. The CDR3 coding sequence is TGTGCCAGCAGCTTAGGGTACGGCTCCTACAATGAGCAGTTCTTC. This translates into CASSLGYGSYNEQFF.

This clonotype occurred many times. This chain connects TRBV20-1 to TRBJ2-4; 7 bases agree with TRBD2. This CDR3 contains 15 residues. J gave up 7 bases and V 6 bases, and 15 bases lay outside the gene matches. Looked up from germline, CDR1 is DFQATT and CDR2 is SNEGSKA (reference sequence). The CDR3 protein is CSARGGRYIGNIQYF. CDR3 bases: TGCAGTGCAAGGGGCGGGAGATACATAGGGAACATTCAGTACTTC.

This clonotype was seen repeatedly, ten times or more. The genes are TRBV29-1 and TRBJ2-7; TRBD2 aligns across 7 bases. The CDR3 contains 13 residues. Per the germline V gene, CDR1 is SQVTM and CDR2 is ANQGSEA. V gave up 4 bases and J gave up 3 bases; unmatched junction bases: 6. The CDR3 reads CSVGRGSVYEQYF. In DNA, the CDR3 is TGCAGCGTTGGCCGCGGGAGTGTCTACGAGCAGTACTTC.

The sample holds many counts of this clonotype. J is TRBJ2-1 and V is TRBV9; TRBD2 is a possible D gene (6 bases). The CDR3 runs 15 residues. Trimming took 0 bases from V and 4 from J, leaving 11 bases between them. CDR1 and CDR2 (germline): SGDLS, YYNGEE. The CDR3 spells CASSVDAGSYNEQFF. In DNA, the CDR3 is TGTGCCAGCAGCGTAGATGCGGGGAGTTACAATGAGCAGTTCTTC. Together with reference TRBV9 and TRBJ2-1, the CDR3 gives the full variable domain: DSGVTQTPKHLITATGQRVTLRCSPRSGDLSVYWYQQSLDQGLQFLIQYYNGEERAKGNILERFSAQQFPDLHSELNLSSLELGDSALYFCASSVDAGSYNEQFFGPGTRLTVL.

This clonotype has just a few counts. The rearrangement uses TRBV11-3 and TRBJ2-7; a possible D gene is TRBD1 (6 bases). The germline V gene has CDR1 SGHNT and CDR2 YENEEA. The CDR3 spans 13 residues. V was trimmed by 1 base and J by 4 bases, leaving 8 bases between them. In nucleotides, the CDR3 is TGTGCCAGCAGCTTAGGACAGGAATACGAGCAGTACTTC. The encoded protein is CASSLGQEYEQYF. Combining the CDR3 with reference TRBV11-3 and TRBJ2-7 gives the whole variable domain EAGVVQSPRYKIIEKKQPVAFWCNPISGHNTLYWYLQNLGQGPELLIRYENEEAVDDSQLPKDRFSAERLKGVDSTLKIQPAELGDSAVYLCASSLGQEYEQYFGPGTRLTVT.

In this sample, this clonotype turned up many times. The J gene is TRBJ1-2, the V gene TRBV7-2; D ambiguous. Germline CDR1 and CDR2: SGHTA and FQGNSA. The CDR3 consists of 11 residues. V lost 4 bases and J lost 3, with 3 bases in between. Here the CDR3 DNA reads TGTGCCAGCAGCTCTTACTATGGCTACACCTTC. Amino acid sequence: CASSSYYGYTF.

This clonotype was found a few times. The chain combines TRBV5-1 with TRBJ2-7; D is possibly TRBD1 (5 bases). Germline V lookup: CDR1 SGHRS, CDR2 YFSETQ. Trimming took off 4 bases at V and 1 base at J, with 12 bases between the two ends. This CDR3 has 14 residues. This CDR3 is CASSRGYRSYEQYF. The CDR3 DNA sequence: TGCGCCAGCAGCAGGGGTTATAGGTCCTACGAGCAGTACTTC.

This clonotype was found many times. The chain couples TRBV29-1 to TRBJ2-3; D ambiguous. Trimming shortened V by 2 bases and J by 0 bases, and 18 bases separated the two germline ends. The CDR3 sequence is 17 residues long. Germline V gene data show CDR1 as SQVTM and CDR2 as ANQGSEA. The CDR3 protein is CSVEPPLGRLSTDTQYF. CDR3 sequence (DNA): TGCAGCGTTGAACCCCCTCTTGGGCGGTTAAGCACAGATACGCAGTATTTT.

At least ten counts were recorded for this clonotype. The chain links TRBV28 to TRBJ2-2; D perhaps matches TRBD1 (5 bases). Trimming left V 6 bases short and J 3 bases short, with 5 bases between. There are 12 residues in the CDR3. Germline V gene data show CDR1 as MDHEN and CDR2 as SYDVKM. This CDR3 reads CASRTDTGELFF. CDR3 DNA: TGTGCCAGCAGGACAGACACCGGGGAGCTGTTTTTT.